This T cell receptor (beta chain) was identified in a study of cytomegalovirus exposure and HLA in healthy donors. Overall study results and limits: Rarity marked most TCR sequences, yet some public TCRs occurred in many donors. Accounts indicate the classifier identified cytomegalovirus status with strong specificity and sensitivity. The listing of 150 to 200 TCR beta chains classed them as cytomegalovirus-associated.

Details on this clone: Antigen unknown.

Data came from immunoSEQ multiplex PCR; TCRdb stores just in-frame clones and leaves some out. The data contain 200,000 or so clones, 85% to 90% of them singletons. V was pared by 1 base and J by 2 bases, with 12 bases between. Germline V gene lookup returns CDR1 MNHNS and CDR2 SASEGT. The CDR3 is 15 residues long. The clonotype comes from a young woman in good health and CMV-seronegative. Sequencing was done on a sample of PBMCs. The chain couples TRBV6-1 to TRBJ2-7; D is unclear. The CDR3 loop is CASSEGPGRTYEQYF. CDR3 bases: TGTGCCAGCAGTGAAGGGCCAGGCAGGACCTACGAGCAGTACTTC.